There are many counts of the clone carrying this T cell receptor (beta chain). The data were taken from a study of breast tumors, draining lymph nodes, adjacent tissues. TCRdb independently ran MiXCR on the multiplex PCR reads; one entry per CDR3 protein. This sample has about 230,000 distinct CDR3 sequences, with roughly 32% found just once. There are 15 residues in the CDR3. Looked up from germline, CDR1 is KGHSH and CDR2 is LQKENI. V was clipped by 6 bases and J by 4 bases; unmatched bases: 9. Samples came from axillary lymph nodes draining the breast cancer. The V call is TRBV18, the J call TRBJ2-3; TRBD2 matches 8 bases. The clonotype originates from a female donor with breast cancer. Some clones in this sample may be carry-over from other donors' samples. Source material: axillary lymph node tissue. This chain's CDR3 is CASSPRAGESDTQYF. As DNA, the CDR3 is TGTGCCAGCTCCCCAAGAGCGGGGGAATCAGATACGCAGTATTTT.